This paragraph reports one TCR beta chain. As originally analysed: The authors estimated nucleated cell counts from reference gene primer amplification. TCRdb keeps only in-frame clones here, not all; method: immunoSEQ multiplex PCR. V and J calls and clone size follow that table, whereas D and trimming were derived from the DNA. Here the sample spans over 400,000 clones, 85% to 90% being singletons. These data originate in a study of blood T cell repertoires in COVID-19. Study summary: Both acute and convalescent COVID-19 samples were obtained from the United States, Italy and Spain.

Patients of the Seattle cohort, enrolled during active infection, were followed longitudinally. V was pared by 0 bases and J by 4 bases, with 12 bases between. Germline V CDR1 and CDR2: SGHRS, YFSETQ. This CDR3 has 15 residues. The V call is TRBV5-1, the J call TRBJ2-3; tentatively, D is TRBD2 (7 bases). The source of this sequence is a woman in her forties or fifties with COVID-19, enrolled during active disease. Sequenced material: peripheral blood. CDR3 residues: CASSLGGGVADTQYF. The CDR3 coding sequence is TGCGCCAGCAGCTTGGGCGGGGGCGTAGCAGATACGCAGTATTTT.